This TCR beta chain was observed in a study of OX40 agonist ivuxolimab in advanced cancers. Only one count was recorded for this clone. Measured with immunoSEQ multiplex PCR; TCRdb has only the in-frame clones, and not every one. Of tens of thousands of clones in the sample, 85% to 95% were seen once. CDR3 size: 14 residues. Germline V gene lookup returns CDR1 SGHDT and CDR2 YYEEEE. The V end lost 4 bases, the J end lost 4 bases, and 15 bases lay between the germline ends. The TCR comes from an adult with an advanced solid tumor such as melanoma, head and neck, liver or kidney cancer. Sequencing was performed on CD4+ or CD8+ T cells sorted from blood, taken in a trial of the OX40 agonist ivuxolimab. The gene calls are TRBV5-6 and TRBJ2-7, with a possible D match to TRBD2 (7 bases). CDR3 sequence reads: CASSPSGGAYEQYF. CDR3 nucleotides: TGTGCCAGCAGCCCCTCTGGGGGGGCGTACGAGCAGTACTTC.